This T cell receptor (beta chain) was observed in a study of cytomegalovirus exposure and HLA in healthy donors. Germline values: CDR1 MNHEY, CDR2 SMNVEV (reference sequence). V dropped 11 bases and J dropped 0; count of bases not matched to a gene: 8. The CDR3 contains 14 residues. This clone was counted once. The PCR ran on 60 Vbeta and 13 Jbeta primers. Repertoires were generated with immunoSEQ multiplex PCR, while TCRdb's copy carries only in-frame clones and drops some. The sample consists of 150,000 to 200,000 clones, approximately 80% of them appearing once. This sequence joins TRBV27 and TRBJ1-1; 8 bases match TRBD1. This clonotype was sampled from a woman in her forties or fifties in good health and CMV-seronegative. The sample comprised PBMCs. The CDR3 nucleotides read TGTGCCTCAGGGGGCGATACCATGAACACTGAAGCTTTCTTT. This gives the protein CASGGDTMNTEAFF.